The 12 T cell receptor beta chains presented below share a single source sample, sequenced in a study of blood T cells in healthy people across ages. A second about 7 to 12 cycle PCR used barcoded and J-beta primers. TCRdb re-analysed the 5' RACE reads in MiXCR, keeping a single row per CDR3 protein. Seen here are fewer than 1 million distinct CDR3 sequences, around 43% observed once, and the top ten hold around 18%. Specimen: blood. The receptors shown here come from a man aged 55 to 70 in good health.

The chain couples TRBV6-4 to TRBJ2-3; D is unclear. With 4 bases removed from V and 0 bases from J, the gap between germline ends came to 11 bases. CDR3 length: 15 amino acids. The germline CDR1 and CDR2 sequences are MRHNA and SNTAGT. CDR3 nucleotide sequence: TGTGCCAGCAGTGTGCAGCCCCTTAGCACAGATACGCAGTATTTT. Protein product: CASSVQPLSTDTQYF.

This CDR3 reads CASSYNTYEQFF. CDR3 nucleotides: TGTGCCAGCAGTTACAACACCTACGAGCAGTTCTTC. The chain uses TRBV6-2 or TRBV6-3 and TRBJ2-1; D unresolved. Trimming pared 2 bases from V and 10 bases from J, leaving 9 bases between. Germline CDR1 and CDR2: MNHEY and SVGEGT. The CDR3 length is 12 residues.

The rearrangement uses TRBV12-3 or TRBV12-4 and TRBJ1-5; a possible D gene is TRBD1 (6 bases). V dropped 6 bases and J dropped 2 bases, with 17 bases sitting between them. The CDR3 consists of 16 residues. The CDR3 here is CASRRGGTGGNQPQHF. DNA of the CDR3: TGTGCCAGCAGGAGAGGGGGGACGGGCGGCAATCAGCCCCAGCATTTT.

V is TRBV3-1 and J is TRBJ2-7; no clear D gene. The V gene lost 2 bases and the J gene lost 0 bases, with 11 bases spanning the gap. Germline values: CDR1 LGHDT, CDR2 YNNKEL (reference sequence). The length of the CDR3 is 15 residues. As DNA, the CDR3 is TGTGCCAGCAGCCAACTTGAATCGGTCTCCTACGAGCAGTACTTC. Translated: CASSQLESVSYEQYF.

The gene calls are TRBV10-2 and TRBJ2-7, with D perhaps matching TRBD2 (5 bases). The germline V gene encodes CDR1 WSHSY and CDR2 SAAADI. Trimming shortened V by 7 bases and J by 0 bases, and 13 bases separated the two germline ends. This CDR3 spans 14 amino acids. The CDR3 DNA reads TGCGCCAGCAAAGCTAGCCGGACCTCCTACGAGCAGTACTTC. It specifies CASKASRTSYEQYF.

This clonotype was counted a few times. The CDR3 nucleotides read TGTGCCAGCAGTTTCGTGGGACAGAGGACATACAATGAGCAGTTCTTC. This encodes CASSFVGQRTYNEQFF. The V and J genes are TRBV28 and TRBJ2-1, with 7 bases lining up with TRBD1. The V and J ends lost 3 bases and 4 bases, in that order; junction bases with no gene match: 9. The CDR3 has 16 residues. The germline V gene encodes CDR1 MDHEN and CDR2 SYDVKM.

The chain uses TRBV20-1 and TRBJ2-5; D assignment may be TRBD1 or TRBD2 (5 bases each). V gave up 6 bases and J gave up 7 bases, with 18 bases separating them. CDR1 and CDR2 from the germline V gene are DFQATT and SNEGSKA (reference sequence). The CDR3 totals 13 residues. The CDR3 reads CSAVGTTETTQYF. The CDR3 coding sequence is TGCAGTGCCGTCGGGACCACAGAGACGACCCAGTACTTC.

The chain combines TRBV11-2 with TRBJ2-1; D might be TRBD1 (5 bases). V lost 5 bases to trimming and J lost 8 bases, with 22 bases between them. CDR1 is SGHAT and CDR2 is FQNNGV in the germline V gene. This CDR3 is built from 16 residues. The CDR3, as DNA: TGTGCCAGCAGCACGCCGATATGGGGCGCATTCTATGAGCAGTTCTTC. It yields the protein CASSTPIWGAFYEQFF.

This sequence joins TRBV11-3 and TRBJ2-7, with 11 nucleotides matching TRBD1. V lost 3 bases, J lost 2 bases, and 6 bases stayed unmatched. The CDR3 consists of 16 residues. Germline CDR1 reads SGHNT; CDR2 reads YENEEA. Here the CDR3 reads CASSLWTGGYAYEQYF. CDR3 nucleotide sequence: TGTGCCAGCAGCTTGTGGACAGGGGGCTACGCCTACGAGCAGTACTTC.

The gene calls are TRBV2 and TRBJ2-7; 8 bases align to TRBD1. Germline V gene sequence: CDR1 SNHLY, CDR2 FYNNEI. The V segment lost 4 bases and the J segment 3 bases; nucleotides outside the gene matches: 8. This CDR3 has 15 amino acids. For the CDR3, the DNA is TGTGCCAGCAGTGCAGACAGGGGAATGAGCTACGAGCAGTACTTC. Its translation: CASSADRGMSYEQYF.

This clonotype was recorded a few times. V usage is TRBV7-2 and J usage is TRBJ1-1; unclear D gene. Between the trimmed V and J ends, which lost 1 base and 0 bases, there was a span of 15 bases. Germline CDR1 and CDR2: SGHTA and FQGNSA. This CDR3 spans 17 amino acids. CDR3 protein: CASSLVGGRLMNTEAFF. The CDR3 coding sequence is TGTGCCAGCAGCTTAGTGGGAGGGAGACTGATGAACACTGAAGCTTTCTTT.

This clonotype showed up just a few times. V and J are TRBV12-3 or TRBV12-4 and TRBJ2-7; D possibly corresponds to TRBD1 (6 bases). V was pared by 6 bases and J by 6 bases, with 12 bases between. This CDR3 has 12 residues. The CDR3 nucleotides are TGTGCCAGCAGCAGGGGCGAAGTCGAGCAGTACTTC. Protein: CASSRGEVEQYF.